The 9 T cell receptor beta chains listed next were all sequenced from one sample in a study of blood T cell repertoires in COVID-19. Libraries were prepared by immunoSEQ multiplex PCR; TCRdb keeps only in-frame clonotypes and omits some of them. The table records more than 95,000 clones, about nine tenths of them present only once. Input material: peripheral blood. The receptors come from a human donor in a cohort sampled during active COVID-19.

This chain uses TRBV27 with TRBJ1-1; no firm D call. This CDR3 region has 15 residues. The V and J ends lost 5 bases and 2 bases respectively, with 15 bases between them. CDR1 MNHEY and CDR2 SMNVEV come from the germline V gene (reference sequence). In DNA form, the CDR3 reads TGTGCCAGCAGTCCCCAGTCGGGATACAACACTGAAGCTTTCTTT. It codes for CASSPQSGYNTEAFF.

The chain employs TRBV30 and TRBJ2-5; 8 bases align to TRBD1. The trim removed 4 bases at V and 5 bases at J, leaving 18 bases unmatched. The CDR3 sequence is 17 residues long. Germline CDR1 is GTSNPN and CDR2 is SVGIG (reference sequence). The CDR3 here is CAWKRGASDRERETQYF. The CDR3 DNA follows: TGTGCCTGGAAACGAGGGGCCTCGGACAGGGAACGGGAGACCCAGTACTTC. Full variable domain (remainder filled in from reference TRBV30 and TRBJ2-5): SQTIHQWPATLVQPVGSPLSLECTVEGTSNPNLYWYRQAAGRGLQLLFYSVGIGQISSEVPQNLSASRPQDRQFILSSKKLLLSDSGFYLCAWKRGASDRERETQYFGPGTRLLVL.

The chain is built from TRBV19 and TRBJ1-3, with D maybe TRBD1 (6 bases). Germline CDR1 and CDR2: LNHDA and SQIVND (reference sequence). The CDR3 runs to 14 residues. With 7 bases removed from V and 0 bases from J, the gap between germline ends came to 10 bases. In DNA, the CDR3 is TGTGCCAGTAAGGGGGAATTCTCTGGAAACACCATATATTTT. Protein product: CASKGEFSGNTIYF.

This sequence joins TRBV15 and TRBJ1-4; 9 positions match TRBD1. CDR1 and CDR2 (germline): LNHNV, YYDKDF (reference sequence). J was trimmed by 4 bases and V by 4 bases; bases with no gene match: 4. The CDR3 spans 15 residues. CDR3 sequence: CATSIPGQGNEKLFF. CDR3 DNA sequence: TGTGCCACCAGCATTCCGGGACAGGGTAATGAAAAACTGTTTTTT. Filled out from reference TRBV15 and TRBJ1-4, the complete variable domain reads DAMVIQNPRYQVTQFGKPVTLSCSQTLNHNVMYWYQQKSSQAPKLLFHYYDKDFNNEADTPDNFQSRRPNTSFCFLDIRSPGLGDTAMYLCATSIPGQGNEKLFFGSGTQLSVL.

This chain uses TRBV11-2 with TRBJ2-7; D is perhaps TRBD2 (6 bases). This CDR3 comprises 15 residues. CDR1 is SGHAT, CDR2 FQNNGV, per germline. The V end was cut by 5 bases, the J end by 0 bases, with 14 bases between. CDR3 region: CASSLGTASSYEQYF. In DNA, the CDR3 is TGTGCCAGCAGCCTGGGGACTGCGAGCTCCTACGAGCAGTACTTC.

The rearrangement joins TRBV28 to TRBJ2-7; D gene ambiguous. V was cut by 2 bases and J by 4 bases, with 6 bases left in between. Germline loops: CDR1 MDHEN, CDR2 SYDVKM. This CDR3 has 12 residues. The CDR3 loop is CASSLPGYEQYF. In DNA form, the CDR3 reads TGTGCCAGCAGTTTACCCGGTTACGAGCAGTACTTC.

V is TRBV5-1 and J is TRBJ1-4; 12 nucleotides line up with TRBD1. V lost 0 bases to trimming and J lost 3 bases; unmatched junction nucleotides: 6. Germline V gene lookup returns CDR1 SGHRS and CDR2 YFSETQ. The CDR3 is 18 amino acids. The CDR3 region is CASSLEGTGGGPNEKLFF. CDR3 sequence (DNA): TGCGCCAGCAGCTTGGAGGGGACAGGGGGCGGACCTAATGAAAAACTGTTTTTT.

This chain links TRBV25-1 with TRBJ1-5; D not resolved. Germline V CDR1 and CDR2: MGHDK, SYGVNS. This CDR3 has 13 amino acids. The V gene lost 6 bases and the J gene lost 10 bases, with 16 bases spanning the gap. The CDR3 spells CASRDLTGGPQHF. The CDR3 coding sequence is TGTGCCAGCAGAGACCTGACTGGTGGACCCCAGCATTTT.

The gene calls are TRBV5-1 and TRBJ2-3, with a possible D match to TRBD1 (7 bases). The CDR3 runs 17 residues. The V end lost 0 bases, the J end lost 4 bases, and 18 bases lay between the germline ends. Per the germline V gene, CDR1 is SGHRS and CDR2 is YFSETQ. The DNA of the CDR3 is TGCGCCAGCAGCTTGGCCCTATTAACAGGGGAGGCAGATACGCAGTATTTT. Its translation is CASSLALLTGEADTQYF.